The 14 T cell receptor beta chains given below trace back to one sample, sequenced in a study of cytomegalovirus exposure and HLA in healthy donors. PCR amplification relied on 60 Vbeta primers (plus 13 Jbeta primers). Using immunoSEQ multiplex PCR, the repertoire was profiled, and TCRdb retains in-frame clones only, with some absent. The table lists tens of thousands of clones, approximately 88% of them singletons. Sequencing was carried out using PBMCs. These receptors were obtained from a man younger than 35 in good health and CMV-seronegative.

V is TRBV13 and J is TRBJ2-1; 8 bases agree with TRBD2. This CDR3 has 15 amino acids. V shed 5 bases, J shed 0 bases, and the junction held 3 bases outside the gene matches. CDR1 PRHDT and CDR2 FYEKMQ come from the germline V gene (reference sequence). The CDR3 is CASSASGSSYNEQFF. The DNA for the CDR3 is TGTGCCAGCAGCGCCAGCGGGAGCTCCTACAATGAGCAGTTCTTC. Based on the CDR3 plus reference TRBV13 and TRBJ2-1, the full variable domain is AAGVIQSPRHLIKEKRETATLKCYPIPRHDTVYWYQQGPGQDPQFLISFYEKMQSDKGSIPDRFSAQQFSDYHSELNMSSLELGDSALYFCASSASGSSYNEQFFGPGTRLTVL.

V is TRBV5-6 and J is TRBJ2-7; D perhaps matches TRBD2 (5 bases). Trimming removed 0 bases at V and 6 bases at J, with 7 bases between. The CDR3 length is 12 residues. The germline CDR1 and CDR2 sequences are SGHDT and YYEEEE. The CDR3 nucleotides are TGTGCCAGCAGCTTGGGGAGGCTCGAGCAGTACTTC. Amino acid sequence: CASSLGRLEQYF.

V gene TRBV5-8 combines with J gene TRBJ1-6; 7 bases map to TRBD1. The germline V gene encodes CDR1 SGHTS and CDR2 YDEGEE. The trim removed 3 bases at V and 7 bases at J, leaving 13 bases unmatched. This CDR3 is 17 amino acids long. This chain's CDR3 is CASSSPHRQGSNSPLHF. The CDR3 DNA follows: TGTGCCAGCAGCTCGCCTCACAGACAGGGTAGCAATTCACCCCTCCACTTT.

This clone appeared a few times. The J gene is TRBJ1-1, the V gene TRBV6-1; D is perhaps TRBD1 (5 bases). From germline, CDR1 is MNHNS and CDR2 SASEGT. V was trimmed by 2 bases and J by 3 bases, leaving 19 bases between them. CDR3 length: 17 residues. The CDR3 DNA sequence: TGTGCCAGCAGTGAACGGCAGGGCAGCTATTTAGACACTGAAGCTTTCTTT. This sequence encodes CASSERQGSYLDTEAFF.

V gene TRBV29-1 combines with J gene TRBJ1-2, with D perhaps matching TRBD1 (5 bases). V was pared by 6 bases and J by 6 bases, with 23 bases between. The CDR3 extends over 15 amino acids. Germline V lookup: CDR1 SQVTM, CDR2 ANQGSEA. As DNA, the CDR3 is TGCAGCGTCCCCAAACGACAGTCTGGGTACGATGGCTACACCTTC. Protein: CSVPKRQSGYDGYTF. The full variable domain, in which reference TRBV29-1 and TRBJ1-2 provide the parts outside the CDR3, is SAVISQKPSRDICQRGTSLTIQCQVDSQVTMMFWYRQQPGQSLTLIATANQGSEATYESGFVIDKFPISRPNLTFSTLTVSNMSPEDSSIYLCSVPKRQSGYDGYTFGSGTRLTVV.

The chain joins TRBV20-1 to TRBJ2-7, with a tentative D call TRBD2 (5 bases). This CDR3 region has 11 residues. Trimming took 6 bases from V and 6 from J, leaving 12 bases between them. Germline V gene data show CDR1 as DFQATT and CDR2 as SNEGSKA (reference sequence). This CDR3 is CSAVTRAEQYF. The DNA for the CDR3 is TGCAGTGCCGTTACTAGGGCCGAGCAGTACTTC.

The chain combines TRBV5-4 with TRBJ2-2, with a weak D call TRBD2 (6 bases). The length of the CDR3 is 15 residues. Trimming cost V 2 bases and J 2 bases, with 10 bases left between them. Germline CDR1 is SGHNT and CDR2 is YYREEE (reference sequence). CDR3 loop: CASSFPGVNTGELFF. CDR3 coding DNA: TGTGCCAGCAGCTTCCCGGGAGTCAACACCGGGGAGCTGTTTTTT.

The V and J genes are TRBV19 and TRBJ2-7, with TRBD2 matching 7 bases. Germline trimming cut 7 bases from V and 5 bases from J; bases unmatched to any gene: 11. This CDR3 region has 14 residues. The germline CDR1 and CDR2 sequences are LNHDA and SQIVND (reference sequence). The CDR3 reads CASKKGGPSDEQYF. The CDR3 DNA follows: TGTGCCAGTAAAAAGGGAGGGCCATCTGACGAGCAGTACTTC.

This clone showed up just a few times. The chain combines TRBV19 with TRBJ2-5; perhaps TRBD2 as D (6 bases). CDR3 length: 14 residues. Germline loops: CDR1 LNHDA, CDR2 SQIVND (reference sequence). V lost 10 bases to trimming and J lost 6 bases, with 21 bases between them. DNA for the CDR3: TGTGCCACCAGGCGGGGAGGACAAGAGAAGACCCAGTACTTC. As protein: CATRRGGQEKTQYF.

V usage is TRBV5-1 and J usage is TRBJ1-1; 7 bases align to TRBD1. Germline CDR1 reads SGHRS; CDR2 reads YFSETQ. Trimming cost V 0 bases and J 4 bases; bases outside gene matches: 3. CDR3 length equals 14 residues. CDR3 sequence (DNA): TGCGCCAGCAGCTTGGAGACAGGGATCACTGAAGCTTTCTTT. Its protein is CASSLETGITEAFF. The variable domain in full, with the rest retrieved from reference TRBV5-1 and TRBJ1-1, is KAGVTQTPRYLIKTRGQQVTLSCSPISGHRSVSWYQQTPGQGLQFLFEYFSETQRNKGNFPGRFSGRQFSNSRSEMNVSTLELGDSALYLCASSLETGITEAFFGQGTRLTVV.

This chain links TRBV5-1 with TRBJ2-1, with TRBD1 identical over 11 bases. Germline V gives CDR1 SGHRS, CDR2 YFSETQ. This CDR3 has 14 amino acids. The V and J ends lost 3 bases and 8 bases, in that order; junction bases with no gene match: 4. The CDR3 nucleotides read TGCGCCAGCAGCTCCGGGACAGGGGGGGATGAGCAGTTCTTC. This translates into CASSSGTGGDEQFF.

The rearrangement uses TRBV27 and TRBJ2-1, with 12 nucleotides matching TRBD1. This CDR3 is built from 18 residues. Per germline, CDR1 MNHEY and CDR2 SMNVEV (reference sequence). The V segment lost 3 bases and the J segment 7 bases; nucleotides outside the gene matches: 13. In DNA form, the CDR3 reads TGTGCCAGCAGTTTGAAAACACCGGGACAGGGGGCGCGGAATGAGCAGTTCTTC. Amino acid sequence: CASSLKTPGQGARNEQFF.

This rearrangement joins TRBV2 to TRBJ2-2; 11 nucleotides match TRBD1. The germline gives CDR1 SNHLY, CDR2 FYNNEI. The CDR3 is made up of 14 amino acids. Unmatched junction bases numbered 5, after V lost 10 bases and J lost 4 bases. CDR3 nucleotide sequence: TGTGCCAACGGACAGGGGGCGTTCACCGGGGAGCTGTTTTTT. This encodes CANGQGAFTGELFF.

This chain uses TRBV15 with TRBJ2-7, with D hard to call. The CDR3 is 15 amino acids. With 1 base removed from V and 1 base from J, the gap between germline ends came to 11 bases. Germline CDR1 and CDR2: LNHNV and YYDKDF (reference sequence). CDR3 DNA: TGTGCCACCAGCAGAGTCGACGGAGTTTCCTACGAGCAGTACTTC. Translated: CATSRVDGVSYEQYF. Full variable domain (remainder filled in from reference TRBV15 and TRBJ2-7): DAMVIQNPRYQVTQFGKPVTLSCSQTLNHNVMYWYQQKSSQAPKLLFHYYDKDFNNEADTPDNFQSRRPNTSFCFLDIRSPGLGDTAMYLCATSRVDGVSYEQYFGPGTRLTVT.